The 22 T cell receptor beta chains in this list originate from one sample, sequenced in a study of blood T cell repertoires in COVID-19. TCRdb keeps only in-frame clones here, not all; method: immunoSEQ multiplex PCR. The sample has 260,000 or so clones, approximately 84% seen once. Sequencing was carried out using peripheral blood. These receptors originate from a human donor in a cohort sampled during active COVID-19.

The chain is built from TRBV5-1 and TRBJ1-1, with D possibly TRBD1 on 5 matching bases. With 2 bases removed from V and 2 bases from J, the gap between germline ends came to 10 bases. Germline V CDR1 and CDR2: SGHRS, YFSETQ. The length of the CDR3 is 14 residues. Written as DNA, the CDR3 is TGCGCCAGCAGCTTTCCGGGGGGAAACACTGAAGCTTTCTTT. Translated: CASSFPGGNTEAFF.

This rearrangement joins TRBV4-1 to TRBJ2-1; no definite D call. CDR1 is MGHRA, CDR2 YSYEKL, per germline. The CDR3 spans 14 residues. V was clipped by 1 base and J by 1 base, with 5 bases between them. CDR3 bases: TGCGCCAGCAGCCAAGTAGTGTCCTACAATGAGCAGTTCTTC. Translating it yields CASSQVVSYNEQFF.

This rearrangement joins TRBV10-1 to TRBJ2-1; the match to TRBD2 covers 8 bases. V trimming: 0 bases; J trimming: 15 bases; junction bases outside the gene matches: 7. CDR1 and CDR2 (germline): WNHNN, SYGVQD (reference sequence). The CDR3 is 13 residues long. CDR3 in amino acids: CASSESGSGSLFF. The CDR3 DNA reads TGCGCCAGCAGTGAGTCGGGAAGCGGGAGCTTGTTCTTC.

The genes are TRBV28 and TRBJ2-3, with a weak D call TRBD1 (5 bases). Germline V gene data show CDR1 as MDHEN and CDR2 as SYDVKM. The CDR3 has 17 amino acids. The germline V and J ends were trimmed by 3 bases and 3 bases, with 19 bases remaining between them. CDR3 nucleotides: TGTGCCAGCAGTTTGTGGCCTCAGGGAATTGGGACAGATACGCAGTATTTT. This translates into CASSLWPQGIGTDTQYF.

There are a few counts of this clone. The chain carries TRBV7-2 and TRBJ1-2; a possible D gene is TRBD1 (5 bases). This CDR3 contains 13 residues. The V end was cut by 3 bases, the J end by 7 bases, with 12 bases between. Per the germline V gene, CDR1 is SGHTA and CDR2 is FQGNSA. This CDR3 reads CASSFRGDGGYTF. CDR3 DNA sequence: TGTGCCAGCAGCTTTAGGGGTGACGGTGGCTACACCTTC.

The genes are TRBV5-1 and TRBJ1-1; D is unclear. Trimming stripped 2 bases from V and 3 bases from J, with 8 bases between. CDR1 SGHRS and CDR2 YFSETQ come from the germline V gene. The CDR3 consists of 13 residues. CDR3: CASSLENYTEAFF. The CDR3 coding sequence is TGCGCCAGCAGCTTAGAAAACTACACTGAAGCTTTCTTT.

V and J are TRBV6-5 and TRBJ1-2, with 8 bases identical to TRBD1. The V segment lost 2 bases and the J segment 8 bases; nucleotides outside the gene matches: 13. In germline, CDR1 is MNHEY, CDR2 SVGAGI. The CDR3 sequence is 16 residues long. This CDR3 is CASSYLPGQDIYGYTF. The CDR3 DNA follows: TGTGCCAGCAGTTACCTACCGGGACAGGATATTTACGGCTACACCTTC.

This sequence joins TRBV27 and TRBJ2-2; the match to TRBD2 covers 8 bases. The CDR3 has 16 amino acids. Trimming at V came to 2 bases and at J to 0 bases, leaving 2 bases not matched to a gene. The V gene's germline CDR1 is MNHEY and CDR2 SMNVEV (reference sequence). This CDR3 reads CASSLAGGPNTGELFF. CDR3 DNA: TGTGCCAGCAGTTTAGCGGGGGGACCGAACACCGGGGAGCTGTTTTTT.

The J gene is TRBJ1-4, the V gene TRBV4-3; TRBD1 is a possible D gene (5 bases). The germline V gene has CDR1 LGHNA and CDR2 YSLEER. V gave up 0 bases and J gave up 2 bases, with 22 bases separating them. This CDR3 spans 20 amino acids. CDR3: CASSQDPARQGRVTNEKLFF. The CDR3 DNA reads as TGCGCCAGCAGCCAAGATCCTGCCCGGCAGGGAAGGGTGACTAATGAAAAACTGTTTTTT.

The genes are TRBV6-5 and TRBJ1-3, with a possible D match to TRBD1 (6 bases). This CDR3 comprises 16 residues. V was pared by 4 bases and J by 0 bases, with 13 bases between. CDR1 MNHEY and CDR2 SVGAGI come from the germline V gene. CDR3 nucleotide sequence: TGTGCCAGCAGTTTTACGGGACACAACTCTGGAAACACCATATATTTT. This gives the protein CASSFTGHNSGNTIYF.

This clone has just a few counts. The gene calls are TRBV28 and TRBJ1-5, with 7 bases identical to TRBD1. CDR1 is MDHEN and CDR2 is SYDVKM in the germline V gene. This CDR3 region has 14 residues. With 8 bases clipped from V and 3 bases from J, the junction kept 7 bases outside the gene matches. CDR3 sequence reads: CASFRQGFNQPQHF. The CDR3 bases are TGTGCCAGCTTCCGACAGGGCTTCAATCAGCCCCAGCATTTT.

The chain couples TRBV9 to TRBJ2-3; 7 bases fit TRBD2. The germline gives CDR1 SGDLS, CDR2 YYNGEE. V dropped 3 bases and J dropped 1; count of bases not matched to a gene: 5. The CDR3 length is 15 residues. CDR3 nucleotides: TGTGCCAGCAGCGATCGCGGGGGTGGCACAGATACGCAGTATTTT. The encoded protein is CASSDRGGGTDTQYF.

The rearrangement uses TRBV5-5 and TRBJ1-1; D uncertain. The germline V gene has CDR1 SGHKS and CDR2 YYEKEE (reference sequence). The CDR3 loop spans 16 amino acids. With 0 bases removed from V and 5 bases from J, the gap between germline ends came to 17 bases. This chain's CDR3 is CASSLGFRAGGTEAFF. The CDR3 DNA reads as TGTGCCAGCAGCTTGGGGTTTAGGGCCGGAGGGACTGAAGCTTTCTTT.

The chain is built from TRBV11-3 and TRBJ1-1; D is unclear. This CDR3 is 13 amino acids long. Germline values: CDR1 SGHNT, CDR2 YENEEA. V shed 1 base and J shed 6 bases, with 9 bases lying between them. The DNA of the CDR3 is TGTGCCAGCAGCTTAGTAGGCGGGTCTGAAGCTTTCTTT. Protein product: CASSLVGGSEAFF. Supplemented by reference TRBV11-3 and TRBJ1-1, the full variable domain reads EAGVVQSPRYKIIEKKQPVAFWCNPISGHNTLYWYLQNLGQGPELLIRYENEEAVDDSQLPKDRFSAERLKGVDSTLKIQPAELGDSAVYLCASSLVGGSEAFFGQGTRLTVV.

The chain links TRBV4-1 to TRBJ1-3; TRBD1 is a possible D gene (5 bases). This CDR3 is 17 amino acids long. Germline assignment: CDR1 MGHRA and CDR2 YSYEKL. Between the trimmed V and J ends, which lost 1 base and 0 bases, there was a span of 13 bases. CDR3 DNA: TGCGCCAGCAGCCAAGCGGGGGTAGTGGGCTCTGGAAACACCATATATTTT. Its translation: CASSQAGVVGSGNTIYF.

The chain links TRBV19 to TRBJ2-1, with D maybe TRBD2 (6 bases). The V end lost 5 bases, the J end lost 7 bases, and 18 bases lay between the germline ends. Per germline, CDR1 LNHDA and CDR2 SQIVND (reference sequence). The CDR3 loop spans 15 amino acids. The CDR3 bases are TGTGCCAGTAGTCCACGACAGCCGGGGGTGAATGAGCAGTTCTTC. This translates into CASSPRQPGVNEQFF.

This chain uses TRBV19 with TRBJ2-1; 7 bases map to TRBD2. Germline V CDR1 and CDR2: LNHDA, SQIVND (reference sequence). The CDR3 is 16 amino acids. After removal of 5 bases from V and 6 bases from J, the junction contained 13 bases not matched to a gene. DNA for the CDR3: TGTGCCAGTAGTCTGCTGTCTAGCGGCGAAAGCAATGAGCAGTTCTTC. This sequence encodes CASSLLSSGESNEQFF.

The gene calls are TRBV5-1 and TRBJ2-7, with a tentative D call TRBD2 (5 bases). Germline CDR1 reads SGHRS; CDR2 reads YFSETQ. V gave up 4 bases and J gave up 3 bases, with 11 bases separating them. CDR3 length: 13 residues. CDR3 DNA: TGCGCCAGCAGCGTCGGGATACTCTACGAGCAGTACTTC. Its translation: CASSVGILYEQYF.

The CDR3 spells CASSIKQGTGELFF. As DNA, the CDR3 is TGTGCCAGTAGTATCAAACAGGGCACCGGGGAGCTGTTTTTT. The V gene is TRBV19, the J gene TRBJ2-2; the D gene is possibly TRBD1 (6 bases). V was clipped by 3 bases and J by 4 bases, with 9 bases between them. Germline loops: CDR1 LNHDA, CDR2 SQIVND (reference sequence). The CDR3 has 14 amino acids.

The CDR3 DNA reads as TGCGCCAGCAGCGCGGGGGGTACTAGCGGGGGCCCCCAAGAGACCCAGTACTTC. Translation: CASSAGGTSGGPQETQYF. This rearrangement joins TRBV5-1 to TRBJ2-5; 11 bases match TRBD2. CDR1 is SGHRS and CDR2 is YFSETQ in the germline V gene. The V and J ends lost 4 bases and 1 base, in that order; junction bases with no gene match: 12. This CDR3 has 18 residues.

This chain uses TRBV11-3 with TRBJ1-1, with 9 positions matching TRBD1. The length of the CDR3 is 14 residues. Germline trimming cut 5 bases from V and 3 bases from J; bases unmatched to any gene: 4. Germline V gives CDR1 SGHNT, CDR2 YENEEA. CDR3 sequence reads: CASSQTGGDTEAFF. CDR3 nucleotides: TGTGCCAGCAGCCAGACAGGGGGGGACACTGAAGCTTTCTTT.

V is TRBV11-2 and J is TRBJ2-1, with 12 bases fitting TRBD2. The CDR3 totals 15 residues. Unmatched junction bases numbered 5, after V lost 1 base and J lost 10 bases. Germline V gene data show CDR1 as SGHAT and CDR2 as FQNNGV. CDR3 residues: CASSLASGRAGEQFF. The CDR3 region has the DNA TGTGCCAGCAGCTTAGCTAGCGGGAGGGCCGGGGAGCAGTTCTTC.